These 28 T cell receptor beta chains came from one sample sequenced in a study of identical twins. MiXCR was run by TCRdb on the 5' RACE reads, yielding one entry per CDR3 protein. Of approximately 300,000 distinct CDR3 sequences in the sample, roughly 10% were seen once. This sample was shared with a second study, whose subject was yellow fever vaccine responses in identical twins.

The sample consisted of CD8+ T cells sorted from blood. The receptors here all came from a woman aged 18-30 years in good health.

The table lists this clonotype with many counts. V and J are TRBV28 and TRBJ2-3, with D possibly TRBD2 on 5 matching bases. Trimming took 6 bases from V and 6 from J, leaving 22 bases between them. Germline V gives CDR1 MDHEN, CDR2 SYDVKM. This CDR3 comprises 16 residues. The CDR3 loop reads CASRRTKRLPGDTQYF. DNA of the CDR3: TGTGCCAGCAGACGAACAAAGCGGCTCCCCGGGGATACGCAGTATTTT.

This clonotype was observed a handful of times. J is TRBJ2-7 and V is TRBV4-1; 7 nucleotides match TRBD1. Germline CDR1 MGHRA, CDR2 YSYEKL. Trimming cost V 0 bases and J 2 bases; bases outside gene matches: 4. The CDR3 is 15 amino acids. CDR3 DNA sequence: TGCGCCAGCAGCCAAGAGGACAGGCTCGCCTACGAGCAGTACTTC. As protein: CASSQEDRLAYEQYF.

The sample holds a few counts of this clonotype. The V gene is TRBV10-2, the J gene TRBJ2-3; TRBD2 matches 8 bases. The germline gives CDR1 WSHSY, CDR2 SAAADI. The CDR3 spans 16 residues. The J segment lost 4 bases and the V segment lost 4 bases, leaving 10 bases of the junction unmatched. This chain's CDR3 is CASSVFVGGASDTQYF. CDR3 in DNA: TGCGCCAGCAGTGTGTTTGTCGGGGGGGCATCAGATACGCAGTATTTT.

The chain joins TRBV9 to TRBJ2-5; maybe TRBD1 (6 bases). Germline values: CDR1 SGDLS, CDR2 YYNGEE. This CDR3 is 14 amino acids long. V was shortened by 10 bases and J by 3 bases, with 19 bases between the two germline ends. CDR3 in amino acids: CAQLWGLGKETQYF. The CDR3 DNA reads TGTGCCCAGCTGTGGGGGCTGGGGAAAGAGACCCAGTACTTC.

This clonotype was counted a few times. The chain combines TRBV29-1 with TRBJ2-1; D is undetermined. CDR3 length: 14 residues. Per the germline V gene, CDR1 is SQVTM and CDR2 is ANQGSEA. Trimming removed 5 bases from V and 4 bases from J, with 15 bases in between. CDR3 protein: CSVIDGRSYNEQFF. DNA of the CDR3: TGCAGCGTTATTGACGGCAGAAGTTACAATGAGCAGTTCTTC.

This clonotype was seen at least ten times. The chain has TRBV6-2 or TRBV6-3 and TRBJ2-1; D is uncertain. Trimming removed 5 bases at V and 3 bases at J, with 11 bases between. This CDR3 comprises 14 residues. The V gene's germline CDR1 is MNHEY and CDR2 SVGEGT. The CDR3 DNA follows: TGTGCCAGCAGTCCCCGAAAGGGCTACAATGAGCAGTTCTTC. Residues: CASSPRKGYNEQFF.

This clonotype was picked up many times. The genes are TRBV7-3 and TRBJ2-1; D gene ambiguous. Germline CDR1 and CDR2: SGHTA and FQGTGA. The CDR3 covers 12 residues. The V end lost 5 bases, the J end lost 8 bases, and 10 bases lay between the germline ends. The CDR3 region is CASSGFGDEQFF. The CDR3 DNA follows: TGTGCCAGCAGCGGGTTTGGGGATGAGCAGTTCTTC.

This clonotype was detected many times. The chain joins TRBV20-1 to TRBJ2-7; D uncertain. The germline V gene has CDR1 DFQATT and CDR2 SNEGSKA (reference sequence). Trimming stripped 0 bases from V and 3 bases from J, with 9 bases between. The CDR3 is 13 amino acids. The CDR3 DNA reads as TGCAGTGCTAGAGATGGCAAGTTCTACGAGCAGTACTTC. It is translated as CSARDGKFYEQYF.

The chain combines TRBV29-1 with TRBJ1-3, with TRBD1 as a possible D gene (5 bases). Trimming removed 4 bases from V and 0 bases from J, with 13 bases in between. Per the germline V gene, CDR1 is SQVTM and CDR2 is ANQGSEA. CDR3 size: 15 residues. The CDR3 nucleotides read TGCAGCGTTGCTGGCAGGGAGTTCTCTGGAAACACCATATATTTT. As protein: CSVAGREFSGNTIYF. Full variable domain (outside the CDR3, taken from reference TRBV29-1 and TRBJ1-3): SAVISQKPSRDICQRGTSLTIQCQVDSQVTMMFWYRQQPGQSLTLIATANQGSEATYESGFVIDKFPISRPNLTFSTLTVSNMSPEDSSIYLCSVAGREFSGNTIYFGEGSWLTVV.

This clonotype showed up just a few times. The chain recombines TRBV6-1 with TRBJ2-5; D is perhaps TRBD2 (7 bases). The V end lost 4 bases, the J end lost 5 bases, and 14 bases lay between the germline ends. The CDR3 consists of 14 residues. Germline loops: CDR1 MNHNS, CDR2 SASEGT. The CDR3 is CASSARGARETQYF. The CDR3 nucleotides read TGTGCCAGCAGTGCCCGGGGGGCAAGGGAGACCCAGTACTTC.

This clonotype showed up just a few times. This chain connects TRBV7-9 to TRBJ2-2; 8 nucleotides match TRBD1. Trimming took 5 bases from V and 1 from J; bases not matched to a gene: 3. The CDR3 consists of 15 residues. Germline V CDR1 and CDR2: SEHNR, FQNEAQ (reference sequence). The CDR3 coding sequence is TGTGCCAGCAGCCCCAGGGGGCGGAACACCGGGGAGCTGTTTTTT. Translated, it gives CASSPRGRNTGELFF.

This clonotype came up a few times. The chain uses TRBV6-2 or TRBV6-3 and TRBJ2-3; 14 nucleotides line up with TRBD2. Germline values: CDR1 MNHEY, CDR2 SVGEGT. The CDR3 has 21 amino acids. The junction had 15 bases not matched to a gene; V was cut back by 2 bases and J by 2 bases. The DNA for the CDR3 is TGTGCCAGCAGTTACAACCGACCCGACAAGACTAGCGGGAGGGCCACAGATACGCAGTATTTT. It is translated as CASSYNRPDKTSGRATDTQYF.

CDR3 nucleotides: TGCGCCAGCCGCCTTAGCGGGAGCTCCTACAATGAGCAGTTCTTC. This sequence encodes CASRLSGSSYNEQFF. The chain employs TRBV5-1 and TRBJ2-1; 9 bases match TRBD2. The length of the CDR3 is 15 residues. V trimming: 7 bases; J trimming: 0 bases; junction bases outside the gene matches: 5. Germline V gene sequence: CDR1 SGHRS, CDR2 YFSETQ.

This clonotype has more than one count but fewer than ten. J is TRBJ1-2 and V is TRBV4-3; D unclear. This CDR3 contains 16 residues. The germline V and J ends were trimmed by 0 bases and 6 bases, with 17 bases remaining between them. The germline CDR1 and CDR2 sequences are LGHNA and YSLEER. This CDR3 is CASSQDRGVIRDGYTF. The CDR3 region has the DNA TGCGCCAGCAGCCAAGATAGAGGAGTCATAAGAGATGGCTACACCTTC.

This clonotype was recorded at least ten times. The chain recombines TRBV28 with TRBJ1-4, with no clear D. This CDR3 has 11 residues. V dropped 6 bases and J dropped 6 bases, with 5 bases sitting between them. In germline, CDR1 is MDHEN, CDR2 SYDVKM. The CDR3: CASSFDEKLFF. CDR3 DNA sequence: TGTGCCAGCAGCTTTGATGAAAAACTGTTTTTT.

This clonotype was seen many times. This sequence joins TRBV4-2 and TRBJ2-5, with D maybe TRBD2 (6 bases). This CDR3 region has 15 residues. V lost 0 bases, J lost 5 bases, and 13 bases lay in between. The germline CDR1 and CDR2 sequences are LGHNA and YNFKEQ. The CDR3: CASSQDLALGETQYF. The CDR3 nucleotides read TGTGCCAGCAGCCAAGATCTAGCGCTGGGGGAGACCCAGTACTTC.

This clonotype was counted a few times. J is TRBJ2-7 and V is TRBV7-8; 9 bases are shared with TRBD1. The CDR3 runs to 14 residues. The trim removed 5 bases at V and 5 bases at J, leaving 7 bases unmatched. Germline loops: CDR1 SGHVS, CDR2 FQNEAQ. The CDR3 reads CASSTGTGSDEQYF. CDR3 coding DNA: TGTGCCAGCAGCACCGGGACAGGGAGTGACGAGCAGTACTTC.

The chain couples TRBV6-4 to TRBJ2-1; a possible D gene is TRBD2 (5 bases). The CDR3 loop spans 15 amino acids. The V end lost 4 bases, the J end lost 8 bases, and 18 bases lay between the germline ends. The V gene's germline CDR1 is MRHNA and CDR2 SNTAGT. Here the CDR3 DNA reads TGTGCCAGCAGTGGGGAAGTGGCTAGCATCGATGAGCAGTTCTTC. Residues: CASSGEVASIDEQFF.

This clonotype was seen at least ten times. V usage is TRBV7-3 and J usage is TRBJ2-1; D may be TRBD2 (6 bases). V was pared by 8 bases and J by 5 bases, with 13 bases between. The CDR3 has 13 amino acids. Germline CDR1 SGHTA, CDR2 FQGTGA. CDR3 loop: CASSVGGNNEQFF. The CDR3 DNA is TGTGCCAGCTCAGTCGGGGGAAACAATGAGCAGTTCTTC.

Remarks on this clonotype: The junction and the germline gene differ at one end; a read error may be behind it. The CDR3 region is CASSFGRVTEGF. The DNA for the CDR3 is TGTGCCAGCAGTTTCGGTCGGGTGACCGAGGGTTTT. The chain recombines TRBV27 with TRBJ2-3; D is perhaps TRBD2 (5 bases). There are 12 residues in the CDR3. Germline V gene sequence: CDR1 MNHEY, CDR2 SMNVEV (reference sequence).

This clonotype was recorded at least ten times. The CDR3 region is CASSQDGQMSSYNEQFF. Here the CDR3 DNA reads TGCGCCAGCAGCCAAGATGGTCAGATGAGCTCCTACAATGAGCAGTTCTTC. V usage is TRBV4-3 and J usage is TRBJ2-1; D gene ambiguous. The CDR3 is 17 residues long. V gave up 0 bases and J gave up 0 bases, with 12 bases separating them. Germline-derived CDR1 and CDR2 are LGHNA and YSLEER.

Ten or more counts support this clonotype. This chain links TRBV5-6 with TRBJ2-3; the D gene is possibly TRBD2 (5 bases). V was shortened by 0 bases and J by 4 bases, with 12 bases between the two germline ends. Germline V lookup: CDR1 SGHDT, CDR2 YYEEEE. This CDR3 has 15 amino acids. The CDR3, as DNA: TGTGCCAGCAGCTTGGCCGCTAGCTACGCAGATACGCAGTATTTT. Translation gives CASSLAASYADTQYF.

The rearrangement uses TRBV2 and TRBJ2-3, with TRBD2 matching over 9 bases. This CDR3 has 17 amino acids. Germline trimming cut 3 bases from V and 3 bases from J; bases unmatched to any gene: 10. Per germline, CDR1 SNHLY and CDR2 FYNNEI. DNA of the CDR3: TGTGCCAGCAGTGAGGGGGCTAGCGGGAAGGGGACAGATACGCAGTATTTT. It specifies CASSEGASGKGTDTQYF.

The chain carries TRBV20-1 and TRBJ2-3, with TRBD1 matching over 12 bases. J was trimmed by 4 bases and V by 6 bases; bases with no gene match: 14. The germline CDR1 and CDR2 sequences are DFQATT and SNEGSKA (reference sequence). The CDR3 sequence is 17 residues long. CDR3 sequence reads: CSAPRDRGRVGPDTQYF. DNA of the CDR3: TGCAGTGCCCCCCGGGACAGGGGGCGCGTAGGGCCAGATACGCAGTATTTT.

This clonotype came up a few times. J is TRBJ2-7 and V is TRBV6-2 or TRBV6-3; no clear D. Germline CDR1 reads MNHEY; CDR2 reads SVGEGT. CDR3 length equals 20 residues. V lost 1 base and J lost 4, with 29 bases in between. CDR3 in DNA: TGTGCCAGCAGTTACTGGGGTCCTACTTTTGGGTCGGGTGCTGAGTACGAGCAGTACTTC. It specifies CASSYWGPTFGSGAEYEQYF.

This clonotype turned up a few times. The CDR3 DNA reads as TGCGCCAGCAGCCAAGATTGGCTGGACAGGTTCTACGAGCAGTACTTC. Its protein product is CASSQDWLDRFYEQYF. The chain uses TRBV4-3 and TRBJ2-7; the match to TRBD1 covers 7 bases. CDR1 and CDR2 from the germline V gene are LGHNA and YSLEER. This CDR3 has 16 residues. Trimming removed 0 bases from V and 3 bases from J; junction bases left unmatched: 8.

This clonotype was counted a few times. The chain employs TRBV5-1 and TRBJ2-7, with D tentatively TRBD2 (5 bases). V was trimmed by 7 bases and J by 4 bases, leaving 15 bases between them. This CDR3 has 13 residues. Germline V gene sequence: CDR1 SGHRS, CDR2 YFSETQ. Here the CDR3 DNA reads TGCGCCAGCGGACTCTCGATGGGGTACGAGCAGTACTTC. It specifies CASGLSMGYEQYF.

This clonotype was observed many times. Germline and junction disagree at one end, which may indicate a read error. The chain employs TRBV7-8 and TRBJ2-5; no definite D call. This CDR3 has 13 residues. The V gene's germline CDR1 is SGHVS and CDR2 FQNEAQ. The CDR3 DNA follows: TGCGCCAGCAGCTTGAGAGCAAGGGAGACCCAGTACTTC. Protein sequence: CASSLRARETQYF.